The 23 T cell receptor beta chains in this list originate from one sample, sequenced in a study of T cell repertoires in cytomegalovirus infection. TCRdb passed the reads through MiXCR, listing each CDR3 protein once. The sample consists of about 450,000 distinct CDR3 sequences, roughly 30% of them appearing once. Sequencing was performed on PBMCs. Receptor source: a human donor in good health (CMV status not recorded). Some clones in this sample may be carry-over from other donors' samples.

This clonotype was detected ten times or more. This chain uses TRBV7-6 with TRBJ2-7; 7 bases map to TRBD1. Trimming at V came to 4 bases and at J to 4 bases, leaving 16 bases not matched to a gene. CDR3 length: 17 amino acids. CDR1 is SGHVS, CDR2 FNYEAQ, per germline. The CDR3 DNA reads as TGTGCCAGCAGCTCCCGGGACAGCTTTTTAGGTGGATACGAGCAGTACTTC. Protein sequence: CASSSRDSFLGGYEQYF.

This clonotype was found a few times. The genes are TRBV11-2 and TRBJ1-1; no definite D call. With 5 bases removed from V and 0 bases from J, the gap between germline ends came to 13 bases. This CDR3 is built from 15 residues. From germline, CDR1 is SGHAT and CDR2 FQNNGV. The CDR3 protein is CASSRAQGMNTEAFF. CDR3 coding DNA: TGTGCCAGCAGCCGGGCCCAAGGAATGAACACTGAAGCTTTCTTT.

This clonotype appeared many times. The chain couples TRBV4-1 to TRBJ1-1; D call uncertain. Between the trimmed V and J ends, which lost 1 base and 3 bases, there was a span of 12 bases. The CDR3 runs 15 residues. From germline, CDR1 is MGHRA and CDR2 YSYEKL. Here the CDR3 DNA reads TGCGCCAGCAGCCAAGTCTCCCTCAGGTACACTGAAGCTTTCTTT. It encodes CASSQVSLRYTEAFF.

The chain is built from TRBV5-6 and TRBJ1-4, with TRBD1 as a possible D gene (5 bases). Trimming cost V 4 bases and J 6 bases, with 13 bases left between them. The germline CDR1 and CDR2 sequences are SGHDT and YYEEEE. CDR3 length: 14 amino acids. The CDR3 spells CASSLQGGDEKLFF. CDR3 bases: TGTGCCAGCAGCCTTCAGGGAGGGGATGAAAAACTGTTTTTT. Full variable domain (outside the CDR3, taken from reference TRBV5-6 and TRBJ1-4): DAGVTQSPTHLIKTRGQQVTLRCSPKSGHDTVSWYQQALGQGPQFIFQYYEEEERQRGNFPDRFSGHQFPNYSSELNVNALLLGDSALYLCASSLQGGDEKLFFGSGTQLSVL.

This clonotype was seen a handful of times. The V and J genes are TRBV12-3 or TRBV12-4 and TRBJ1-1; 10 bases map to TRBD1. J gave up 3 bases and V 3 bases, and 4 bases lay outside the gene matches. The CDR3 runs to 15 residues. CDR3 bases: TGTGCCAGCAGTTTTGACAGGGGGCGAGACACTGAAGCTTTCTTT. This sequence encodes CASSFDRGRDTEAFF.

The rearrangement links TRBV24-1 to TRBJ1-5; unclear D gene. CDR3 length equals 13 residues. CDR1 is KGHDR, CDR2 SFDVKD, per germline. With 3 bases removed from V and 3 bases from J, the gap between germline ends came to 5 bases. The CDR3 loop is CATSDRANQPQHF. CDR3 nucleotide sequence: TGTGCCACCAGTGATCGGGCCAATCAGCCCCAGCATTTT.

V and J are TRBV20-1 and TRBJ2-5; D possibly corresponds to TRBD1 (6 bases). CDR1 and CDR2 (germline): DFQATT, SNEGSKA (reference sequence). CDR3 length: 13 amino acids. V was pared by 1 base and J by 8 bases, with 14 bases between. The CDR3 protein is CSARGTVQVTQYF. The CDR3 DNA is TGCAGTGCTAGAGGGACAGTTCAAGTTACCCAGTACTTC.

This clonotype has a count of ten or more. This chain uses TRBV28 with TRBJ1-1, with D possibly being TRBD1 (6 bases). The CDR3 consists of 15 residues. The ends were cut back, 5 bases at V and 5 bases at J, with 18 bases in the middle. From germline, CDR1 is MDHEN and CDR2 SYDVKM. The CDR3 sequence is CASSGVLQGLTEAFF. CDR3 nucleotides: TGTGCCAGCAGTGGGGTTTTACAGGGTTTGACTGAAGCTTTCTTT.

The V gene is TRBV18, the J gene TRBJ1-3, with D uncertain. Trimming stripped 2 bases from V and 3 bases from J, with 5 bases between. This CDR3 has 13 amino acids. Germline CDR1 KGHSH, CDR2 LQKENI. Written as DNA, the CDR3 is TGTGCCAGCTCACCAGGGTATGGAAACACCATATATTTT. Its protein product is CASSPGYGNTIYF.

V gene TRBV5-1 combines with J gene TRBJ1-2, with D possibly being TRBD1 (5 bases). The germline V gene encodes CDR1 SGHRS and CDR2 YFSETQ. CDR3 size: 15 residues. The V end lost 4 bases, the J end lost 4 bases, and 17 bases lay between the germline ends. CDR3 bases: TGCGCCAGCAGCCCCCGGGGGAGTATGGGCTATGGCTACACCTTC. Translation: CASSPRGSMGYGYTF.

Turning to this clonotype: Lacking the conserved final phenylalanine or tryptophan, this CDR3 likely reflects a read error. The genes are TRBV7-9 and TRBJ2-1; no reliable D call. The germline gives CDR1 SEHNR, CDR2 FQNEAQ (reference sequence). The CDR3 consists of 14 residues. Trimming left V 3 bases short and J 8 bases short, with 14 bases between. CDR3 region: CASSFGQIGHEQFL. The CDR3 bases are TGTGCCAGCAGCTTTGGGCAGATTGGCCATGAGCAGTTCTTA.

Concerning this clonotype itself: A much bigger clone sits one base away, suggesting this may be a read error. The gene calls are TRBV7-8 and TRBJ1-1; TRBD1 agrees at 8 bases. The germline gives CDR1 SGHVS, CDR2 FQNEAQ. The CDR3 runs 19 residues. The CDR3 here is CAISPTSGQGGGRNTEAFF. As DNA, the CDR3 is TGTGCCATCAGCCCCACATCTGGACAGGGTGGGGGGAGGAACACTGAAGCTTTCTTT.

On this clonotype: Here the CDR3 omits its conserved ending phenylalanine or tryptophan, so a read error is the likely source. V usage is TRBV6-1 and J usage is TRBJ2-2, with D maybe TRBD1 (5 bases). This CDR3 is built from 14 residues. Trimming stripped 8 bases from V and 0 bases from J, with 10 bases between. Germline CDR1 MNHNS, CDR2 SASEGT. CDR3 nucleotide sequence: TGTGCCAGCCGTGTGACAGCGAACACCGGGGAGCTGTTTTTG. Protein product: CASRVTANTGELFL.

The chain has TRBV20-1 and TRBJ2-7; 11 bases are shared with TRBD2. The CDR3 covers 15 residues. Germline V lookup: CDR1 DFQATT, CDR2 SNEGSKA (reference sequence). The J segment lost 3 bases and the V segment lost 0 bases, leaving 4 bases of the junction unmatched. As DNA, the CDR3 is TGCAGTGCTAGAGACGGGACTAGCGGTATCTACGAGCAGTACTTC. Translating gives CSARDGTSGIYEQYF.

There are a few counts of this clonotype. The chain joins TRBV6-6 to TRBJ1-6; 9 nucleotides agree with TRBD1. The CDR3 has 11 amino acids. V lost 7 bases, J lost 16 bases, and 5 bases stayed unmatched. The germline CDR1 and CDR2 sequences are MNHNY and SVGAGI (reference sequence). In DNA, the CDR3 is TGTGCCAGCATAACCGGGACAGGGCTCCACTTT. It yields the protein CASITGTGLHF.

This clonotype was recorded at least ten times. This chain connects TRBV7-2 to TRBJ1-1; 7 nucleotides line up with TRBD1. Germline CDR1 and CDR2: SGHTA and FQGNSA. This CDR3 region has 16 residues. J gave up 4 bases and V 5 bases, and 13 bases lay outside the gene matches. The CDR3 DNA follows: TGTGCCAGCAGCCCGCTGACAGGGCGTTCGGGCACTGAAGCTTTCTTT. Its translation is CASSPLTGRSGTEAFF.

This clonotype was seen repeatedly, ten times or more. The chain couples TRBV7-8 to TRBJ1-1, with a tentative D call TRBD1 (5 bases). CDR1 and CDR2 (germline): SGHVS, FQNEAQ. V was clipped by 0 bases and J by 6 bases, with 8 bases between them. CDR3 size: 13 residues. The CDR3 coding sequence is TGTGCCAGCAGCTTAGCGCCGGGGGCTGAAGCTTTCTTT. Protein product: CASSLAPGAEAFF.

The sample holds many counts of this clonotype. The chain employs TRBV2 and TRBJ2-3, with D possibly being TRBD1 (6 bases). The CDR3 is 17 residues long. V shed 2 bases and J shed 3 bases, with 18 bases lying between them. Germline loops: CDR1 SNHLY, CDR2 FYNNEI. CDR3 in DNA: TGTGCCAGCAGTGAATCACAAGGACAGTATTTAACAGATACGCAGTATTTT. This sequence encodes CASSESQGQYLTDTQYF.

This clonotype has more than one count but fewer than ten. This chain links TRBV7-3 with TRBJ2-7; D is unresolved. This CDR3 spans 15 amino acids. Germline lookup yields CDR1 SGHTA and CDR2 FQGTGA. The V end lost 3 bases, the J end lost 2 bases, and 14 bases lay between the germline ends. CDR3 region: CASSFRTPRTYEQYF. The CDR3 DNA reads TGTGCCAGCAGCTTTCGGACCCCTCGTACCTACGAGCAGTACTTC.

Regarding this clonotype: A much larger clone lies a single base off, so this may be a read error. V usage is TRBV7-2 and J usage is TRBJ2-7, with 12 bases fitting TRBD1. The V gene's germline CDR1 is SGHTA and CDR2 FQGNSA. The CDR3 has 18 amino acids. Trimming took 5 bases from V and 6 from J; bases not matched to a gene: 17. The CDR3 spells CASSPHHLRDRGRSEQYF. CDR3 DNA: TGTGCCAGCAGCCCCCACCACCTCCGGGACAGGGGGCGGTCCGAGCAGTACTTC.

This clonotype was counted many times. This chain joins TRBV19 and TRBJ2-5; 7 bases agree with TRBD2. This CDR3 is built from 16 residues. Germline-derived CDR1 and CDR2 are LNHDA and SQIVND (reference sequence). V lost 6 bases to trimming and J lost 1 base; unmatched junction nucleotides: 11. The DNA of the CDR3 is TGTGCCAGTAGCCCGGCGAGCGGGGCCCGCCAAGAGACCCAGTACTTC. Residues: CASSPASGARQETQYF.

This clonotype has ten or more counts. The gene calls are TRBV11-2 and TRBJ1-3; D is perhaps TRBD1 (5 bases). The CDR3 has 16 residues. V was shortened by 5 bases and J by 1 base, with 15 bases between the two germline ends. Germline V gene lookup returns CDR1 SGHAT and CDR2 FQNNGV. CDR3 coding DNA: TGTGCCAGCAGCCCCAGCTGGGGGTGGTCTGGAAACACCATATATTTT. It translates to CASSPSWGWSGNTIYF.

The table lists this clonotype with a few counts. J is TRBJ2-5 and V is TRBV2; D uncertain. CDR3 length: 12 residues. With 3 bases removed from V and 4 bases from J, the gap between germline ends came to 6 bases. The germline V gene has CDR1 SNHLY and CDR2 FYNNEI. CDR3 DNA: TGTGCCAGCAGTGAGCAGAGAGAGACCCAGTACTTC. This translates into CASSEQRETQYF.